The following is a T cell receptor beta chain sequence with its context. Antigen unknown. This table comes from immunoSEQ multiplex PCR, and its TCRdb copy is limited to in-frame clones, with some not included. The repertoire holds around 2.3 million clones, with about 94% as singletons. Germline V gene sequence: CDR1 SGHRS, CDR2 YFSETQ. CDR3 length equals 15 residues. V was pared by 4 bases and J by 4 bases, with 15 bases between. This entry belongs to a study of shared clonotypes between healthy human individuals. The study's findings and limits: Naive CD4 clonotypes were shared across several donors at 4.5% to 6.5%.

The sample comprised naive CD4+ T cells sorted from blood. Subset of the sample: CD45RA+ positively selected. The chain combines TRBV5-1 with TRBJ1-3; TRBD1 might be the D (5 bases). This clonotype was sampled from a man aged 18-30 years in good health. The CDR3: CASSQVPGSGNTIYF. The CDR3 coding sequence is TGCGCCAGCAGCCAAGTCCCAGGGTCGGGAAACACCATATATTTT. Full variable domain (outside the CDR3, taken from reference TRBV5-1 and TRBJ1-3): KAGVTQTPRYLIKTRGQQVTLSCSPISGHRSVSWYQQTPGQGLQFLFEYFSETQRNKGNFPGRFSGRQFSNSRSEMNVSTLELGDSALYLCASSQVPGSGNTIYFGEGSWLTVV.